One sample yielded the 24 T cell receptor beta chains listed below, sequenced in a study of CD8+ T cells in alopecia areata. Extracted RNA was reverse transcribed, and the resulting cDNA served as sequencing template. The table came from immunoSEQ multiplex PCR; TCRdb's copy has only in-frame clones and leaves some out. The sample consists of under 200,000 clones, about three fifths of them appearing once. The sample's treatment: oral pan-JAK inhibitor, 5-10 mg twice daily. The sample consisted of CD4+ T cells sorted from blood, taken at week 4, from a patient treated with tofacitinib. Receptors were obtained from a human donor with alopecia areata.

In regard to this clone: Distinct nucleotide sequences in the sample also encode this CDR3. This sequence joins TRBV11-2 and TRBJ1-2, with D perhaps matching TRBD1 (5 bases). Looked up from germline, CDR1 is SGHAT and CDR2 is FQNNGV. The CDR3 spans 13 residues. V shed 5 bases and J shed 4 bases, with 11 bases lying between them. Written as DNA, the CDR3 is TGTGCCAGCAGCCCGGGACCGAGCTATGGCTACACCTTC. The encoded protein is CASSPGPSYGYTF.

This clone was seen a single time. This chain connects TRBV7-2 to TRBJ2-7, with 8 bases that match TRBD1. Losses at the gene ends were 1 base for V and 3 bases for J; bases not matched to a gene: 5. Germline V CDR1 and CDR2: SGHTA, FQGNSA. This CDR3 has 15 amino acids. The CDR3 region has the DNA TGTGCCAGCAGCTTAGGCTCCGGGACAGGCTACGAGCAGTACTTC. It specifies CASSLGSGTGYEQYF.

This clone turned up a few times. The V and J genes are TRBV4-3 and TRBJ1-5; D perhaps matches TRBD1 (5 bases). The V end was cut by 0 bases, the J end by 6 bases, with 15 bases between. The CDR3 is 16 amino acids. Germline V gives CDR1 LGHNA, CDR2 YSLEER. CDR3 sequence (DNA): TGCGCCAGCAGCCAAGACCGCCGGGGGGGTGTTCAGCCCCAGCATTTT. Translated: CASSQDRRGGVQPQHF.

The V gene is TRBV4-3, the J gene TRBJ2-4; D uncertain. Between the trimmed V and J ends, which lost 0 bases and 0 bases, there was a span of 12 bases. Germline V gene sequence: CDR1 LGHNA, CDR2 YSLEER. This CDR3 has 17 amino acids. CDR3 region: CASSQDYDLLAKNIQYF. CDR3 in DNA: TGCGCCAGCAGCCAAGATTATGATCTTCTAGCCAAAAACATTCAGTACTTC.

This sequence joins TRBV5-6 and TRBJ1-6, with 9 nucleotides matching TRBD1. V dropped 3 bases and J dropped 7; count of bases not matched to a gene: 5. This CDR3 is built from 15 residues. The germline CDR1 and CDR2 sequences are SGHDT and YYEEEE. CDR3 residues: CASSSPGTGNSPLHF. In nucleotides, the CDR3 is TGTGCCAGCAGCTCCCCCGGGACAGGGAATTCACCCCTCCACTTT.

V is TRBV5-4 and J is TRBJ2-5, with unresolved D. Per the germline V gene, CDR1 is SGHNT and CDR2 is YYREEE (reference sequence). Trimming shortened V by 2 bases and J by 2 bases, and 13 bases separated the two germline ends. CDR3 length: 15 residues. DNA of the CDR3: TGTGCCAGCAGCTTAAGCGCCCAGACTCAAGAGACCCAGTACTTC. Translating gives CASSLSAQTQETQYF.

This chain links TRBV7-2 with TRBJ2-1, with 14 bases identical to TRBD2. The CDR3 sequence is 17 residues long. With 4 bases clipped from V and 8 bases from J, the junction kept 10 bases outside the gene matches. Per the germline V gene, CDR1 is SGHTA and CDR2 is FQGNSA. CDR3 protein: CASSSRLAGGLSYEQFF. The CDR3 DNA follows: TGTGCCAGCAGCTCCAGACTAGCGGGGGGGCTCAGCTATGAGCAGTTCTTC.

The V gene is TRBV6-6, the J gene TRBJ2-2, with TRBD1 identical over 8 bases. V dropped 6 bases and J dropped 8; count of bases not matched to a gene: 5. Germline V gene lookup returns CDR1 MNHNY and CDR2 SVGAGI (reference sequence). This CDR3 comprises 13 residues. The CDR3 DNA follows: TGTGCCAGCAGAAGGACAGGGACTGGGGAGCTGTTTTTT. This gives the protein CASRRTGTGELFF.

This chain connects TRBV10-3 to TRBJ1-2; 7 bases fit TRBD1. This CDR3 contains 15 residues. Germline CDR1 and CDR2: ENHRY and SYGVKD. V was pared by 0 bases and J by 8 bases, with 9 bases of the junction left unmatched. CDR3 in amino acids: CAISESIGRGDGYTF. The CDR3, as DNA: TGTGCCATCAGTGAGTCGATCGGCAGGGGGGACGGCTACACCTTC.

This sequence joins TRBV18 and TRBJ2-1; D remains unclear. The CDR3 is 15 amino acids. V shed 5 bases and J shed 4 bases, with 15 bases lying between them. Per germline, CDR1 KGHSH and CDR2 LQKENI. The CDR3 DNA follows: TGTGCCAGCTCAATTGGACCGACGGAATACAATGAGCAGTTCTTC. Protein sequence: CASSIGPTEYNEQFF. Using reference TRBV18 and TRBJ2-1 for the parts outside the CDR3, the full variable domain is NAGVMQNPRHLVRRRGQEARLRCSPMKGHSHVYWYRQLPEEGLKFMVYLQKENIIDESGMPKERFSAEFPKEGPSILRIQQVVRGDSAAYFCASSIGPTEYNEQFFGPGTRLTVL.

This chain joins TRBV19 and TRBJ1-5, with D possibly TRBD1 on 5 matching bases. The germline V and J ends were trimmed by 6 bases and 9 bases, with 12 bases remaining between them. Germline V gene sequence: CDR1 LNHDA, CDR2 SQIVND (reference sequence). This CDR3 comprises 12 residues. CDR3 loop: CASRGDELPQHF. The CDR3 DNA sequence: TGTGCCAGTAGGGGGGACGAACTGCCCCAGCATTTT.

This clone was seen only once. This chain uses TRBV30 with TRBJ1-6; tentative D call: TRBD1 (5 bases). Germline CDR1 is GTSNPN and CDR2 is SVGIG (reference sequence). V lost 5 bases and J 7 bases, leaving 12 bases between the germline ends. The CDR3 spans 13 residues. Here the CDR3 reads CAWGDRSNSPLHF. DNA for the CDR3: TGTGCCTGGGGGGACCGATCGAATTCACCCCTCCACTTT.

In this sample, this clone turned up a few times. The genes are TRBV25-1 and TRBJ1-6, with unresolved D. The CDR3 has 13 amino acids. Germline V lookup: CDR1 MGHDK, CDR2 SYGVNS. Between the trimmed V and J ends, which lost 6 bases and 8 bases, there was a span of 11 bases. CDR3 nucleotide sequence: TGTGCCAGCAGAAGGTTCGGGGATTCACCCCTCCACTTT. This translates into CASRRFGDSPLHF.

The chain uses TRBV30 and TRBJ1-5; D might be TRBD1 (6 bases). This CDR3 region has 14 residues. In germline, CDR1 is GTSNPN, CDR2 SVGIG (reference sequence). Deletions cut 5 bases from V and 6 bases from J, with 17 bases between. CDR3 amino acids: CAWGGGRRAQPQHF. For the CDR3, the DNA is TGTGCCTGGGGGGGCGGTCGCAGGGCTCAGCCCCAGCATTTT.

The count of this clone is one. J is TRBJ1-6 and V is TRBV30; 10 nucleotides align to TRBD1. V shed 0 bases, J shed 8 bases, and the junction held 1 base outside the gene matches. Germline loops: CDR1 GTSNPN, CDR2 SVGIG (reference sequence). This CDR3 has 14 residues. CDR3 bases: TGTGCCTGGAGTGTTGGGACAGGGGATTCACCCCTCCACTTT. It translates to CAWSVGTGDSPLHF. Filled out from reference TRBV30 and TRBJ1-6, the complete variable domain reads SQTIHQWPATLVQPVGSPLSLECTVEGTSNPNLYWYRQAAGRGLQLLFYSVGIGQISSEVPQNLSASRPQDRQFILSSKKLLLSDSGFYLCAWSVGTGDSPLHFGNGTRLTVT.

This clone appeared once. CDR3 nucleotide sequence: TGTGCCAGCAGCCCCGACAGGGACAATGAGCAGTTCTTC. This gives the protein CASSPDRDNEQFF. The chain employs TRBV5-4 and TRBJ2-1; 7 positions match TRBD1. This CDR3 has 13 residues. The germline CDR1 and CDR2 sequences are SGHNT and YYREEE (reference sequence). V lost 4 bases to trimming and J lost 5 bases; unmatched junction nucleotides: 3.

This clone was seen only a few times. V is TRBV7-2 and J is TRBJ2-4; D is undetermined. V was cut by 1 base and J by 8 bases, with 3 bases left in between. The CDR3 has 11 amino acids. Germline V gene data show CDR1 as SGHTA and CDR2 as FQGNSA. As DNA, the CDR3 is TGTGCCAGCAGCTTAGGGGACATTCAGTACTTC. Protein sequence: CASSLGDIQYF.

This clone has a handful of counts. The chain is built from TRBV1 and TRBJ2-7; TRBD2, as called in the table, went unchecked against the DNA. TRBV1 is an annotated pseudogene. The CDR3 is made up of 13 amino acids. The CDR3 spells CTSSHPWSYEQYF. DNA for the CDR3: TGCACCAGCAGCCATCCCTGGAGCTACGAGCAGTACTTC.

The chain joins TRBV19 to TRBJ2-7, with D perhaps matching TRBD1 or TRBD2 (5 bases each). V lost 10 bases and J 6 bases, leaving 16 bases between the germline ends. Germline loops: CDR1 LNHDA, CDR2 SQIVND (reference sequence). CDR3 size: 12 residues. The CDR3 bases are TGTGCCACCAAGGGGAGTCAATTCGAGCAGTACTTC. It specifies CATKGSQFEQYF.

The J gene is TRBJ2-3, the V gene TRBV9; 8 positions agree with TRBD1. V lost 4 bases to trimming and J lost 6 bases; unmatched junction nucleotides: 10. The CDR3 runs to 15 residues. CDR1 is SGDLS and CDR2 is YYNGEE in the germline V gene. CDR3 nucleotide sequence: TGTGCCAGCAGCCCAGGACAGGGACGTTTGGATACGCAGTATTTT. The encoded protein is CASSPGQGRLDTQYF.

This clone was seen more than once but under ten times. The chain couples TRBV5-4 to TRBJ1-2; the D gene is possibly TRBD1 (5 bases). The CDR3 has 14 amino acids. Germline V gives CDR1 SGHNT, CDR2 YYREEE (reference sequence). V dropped 0 bases and J dropped 9 bases, with 15 bases sitting between them. The DNA for the CDR3 is TGTGCCAGCAGCTTGGATCAGGGATTGTCTCGCTACACCTTC. Translated, it gives CASSLDQGLSRYTF.

The V gene is TRBV5-1, the J gene TRBJ1-2, with D maybe TRBD1 (6 bases). The germline V gene encodes CDR1 SGHRS and CDR2 YFSETQ. V lost 2 bases to trimming and J lost 2 bases, with 13 bases between them. The CDR3 has 15 residues. CDR3: CASSLPTGLNYGYTF. The CDR3 nucleotides read TGCGCCAGCAGCTTACCGACAGGATTGAACTATGGCTACACCTTC.

The chain uses TRBV2 and TRBJ1-2, with D hard to call. The germline gives CDR1 SNHLY, CDR2 FYNNEI. V was shortened by 10 bases and J by 5 bases, with 11 bases between the two germline ends. The CDR3 sequence is 11 residues long. CDR3 nucleotides: TGTGCCATGTGGAGATTTTATGGCTACACCTTC. It specifies CAMWRFYGYTF.

This chain joins TRBV30 and TRBJ1-2, with a possible D match to TRBD1 (6 bases). Trimming stripped 4 bases from V and 8 bases from J, with 29 bases between. Looked up from germline, CDR1 is GTSNPN and CDR2 is SVGIG (reference sequence). The CDR3 spans 17 residues. This CDR3 reads CAWTFLGSGASSSGYTF. The CDR3 DNA follows: TGTGCCTGGACCTTTTTGGGATCGGGGGCGTCTTCCAGCGGCTACACCTTC.